Below, one T cell receptor beta chain is given with its context. Its antigen target is currently unknown. The input lacks base qualities; no much larger clone sits a single base away. The data derive from a study of control samples from healthy donors and cancer patients (dated by TCRdb to the early 2020s). V and J are trimmed by 3 bases and 5 bases, and the gene matches miss 2 bases of the junction. CDR1 and CDR2, per the germline V gene (reference sequence), are MNHEY and SMNVEV. Measured from the cysteine to the phenylalanine, the CDR3 is 14 residues long. CDR3 DNA is the only sequence kept; it has 42 bases, read in frame from the first base. Libraries came from the immunoSEQ multiplex PCR assay. In TCRdb, the immuneACCESS table is reduced to in-frame sequences with V and J assigned. These tables do not hold every clone; where another copy was compared, an unresolved V gene accounts for under half, and the others remain unexplained. This sample has around 100,000 clones in its table, and approximately 84% of those were observed once. The top ten clones comprise 18% of the sample.

Material for sequencing was blood. Recombination connected TRBV27 to TRBJ2-2; 8 central bases correspond to TRBD2. The TCR was taken from a woman aged 45-59 years in good health. CDR3 sequence: CASSFLAGTGELFF. Read as DNA, the sequence is TGTGCCAGCAGTTTTCTAGCGGGTACCGGGGAGCTGTTTTTT.